This is a list of T cell receptor beta chains from one sample in a study of CD8 T cells in ankylosing spondylitis. TCRdb reprocessed the 5' RACE reads with MiXCR, giving one entry per CDR3 protein. The sample records approximately 250,000 distinct CDR3 sequences, roughly a tenth being singletons. Sequencing was done on a sample of blood, either unsorted or a sorted T cell fraction (not recorded which). The receptors were gathered from a male donor with ankylosing spondylitis or in good health (not recorded which). The CDR3 runs from the conserved cysteine through the conserved F or W. D genes are given only for firm matches. Clone size is stated in some rows and not others, as once, few, many or a class when expanded.

clone size	V gene	D gene	J gene	CDR3 DNA	CDR3 protein
many	TRBV4-2	-	TRBJ1-1	TGTGCCAGCAGGACGAGCGAGACAGAGCCGAACACTGAAGCTTTCTTT	CASRTSETEPNTEAFF
-	TRBV20-1	TRBD1	TRBJ2-6	TGCAGTGCTAGAAGGACAGGCCAGGACTCTGGGGCCAACGTCCTGACTTTC	CSARRTGQDSGANVLTF
few	TRBV7-2	-	TRBJ2-5	TGTGCCAGCAGCTTGTCCGGGAGAAAGACCCAGTACTTC	CASSLSGRKTQYF
-	TRBV6-1	-	TRBJ2-1	TGTGCCAGCAGTGAATTCATCGGGGGGCCGTACAATGAGCAGTTCTTC	CASSEFIGGPYNEQFF
many	TRBV10-1	-	TRBJ1-5	TGCGCCAGCAGTTCCGGGACACCGAATCAGCCCCAGCATTTT	CASSSGTPNQPQHF
few	TRBV12-3/TRBV12-4	-	TRBJ1-5	TGTGCCAGCAGTTTGGCAGGCCCCTTCAATCAGCCCCAGCATTTT	CASSLAGPFNQPQHF
many	TRBV27	-	TRBJ2-6	TGTGCCACCGGTATAGCGACCGGGAGCTGGAGGGCCAACGTCCTGACTTTC	CATGIATGSWRANVLTF
-	TRBV29-1	-	TRBJ1-1	TGCAGCGTTGAATTTCGGGGGGGCAGTCTGGGTGAAGCTTTCTTT	CSVEFRGGSLGEAFF
many	TRBV4-1	TRBD1	TRBJ1-5	TGTGCCAGTTCACAGGGGAGCAATCAGCCCCAGCATTTT	CASSQGSNQPQHF
once	TRBV28	-	TRBJ2-6	TGTGCCAGCAGTTTGCCCGGGACACCTAGCTCTGGGGCCAACGTCCTGACTTTC	CASSLPGTPSSGANVLTF
many	TRBV20-1	-	TRBJ2-7	TGCAGTGCCCCTGGGGGAAGTACCTACGAGCAGTACTTC	CSAPGGSTYEQYF
many	TRBV6-1	-	TRBJ2-1	TGTGCCAGCAGTCAGGGGATTGAGCAGTTCTTC	CASSQGIEQFF
many	TRBV5-1	-	TRBJ1-1	TGCGCCAGCAGACCGGCTGGCGGGGACACTGAAGCTTTCTTT	CASRPAGGDTEAFF
-	TRBV7-2	-	TRBJ1-2	TGTGCCAGCAGCTTTGGCCCGTTACCTGATGGCTACACCTTC	CASSFGPLPDGYTF
many	TRBV5-1	-	TRBJ1-2	TGCGCCAGCAGCTTTACCGGGACTGAGGGCTACACCTTC	CASSFTGTEGYTF
many	TRBV12-3/TRBV12-4	-	TRBJ1-5	TGTGCCAGCAGTTTCGACGGCAATCAGCCCCAGCATTTT	CASSFDGNQPQHF
few	TRBV6-2/TRBV6-3	-	TRBJ1-3	TGTGCCAGCAGTCACGGACGTCTCCGCTCGGGAAACACCATATATTTT	CASSHGRLRSGNTIYF
many	TRBV30	TRBD1	TRBJ1-5	TGTGCCTGGAGTGTAAGAGACAGGGGTAATCAGCCCCAGCATTTT	CAWSVRDRGNQPQHF
-	TRBV7-9	-	TRBJ1-5	TGTGCCAGCAGCTTCGTGGACCCCCGATATAGCAATCAGCCCCAGCATTTT	CASSFVDPRYSNQPQHF
-	TRBV3-1	-	TRBJ2-7	TGTGCCAGCAGCCAAATCTCGGGGAATGCGCAGTACTTC	CASSQISGNAQYF